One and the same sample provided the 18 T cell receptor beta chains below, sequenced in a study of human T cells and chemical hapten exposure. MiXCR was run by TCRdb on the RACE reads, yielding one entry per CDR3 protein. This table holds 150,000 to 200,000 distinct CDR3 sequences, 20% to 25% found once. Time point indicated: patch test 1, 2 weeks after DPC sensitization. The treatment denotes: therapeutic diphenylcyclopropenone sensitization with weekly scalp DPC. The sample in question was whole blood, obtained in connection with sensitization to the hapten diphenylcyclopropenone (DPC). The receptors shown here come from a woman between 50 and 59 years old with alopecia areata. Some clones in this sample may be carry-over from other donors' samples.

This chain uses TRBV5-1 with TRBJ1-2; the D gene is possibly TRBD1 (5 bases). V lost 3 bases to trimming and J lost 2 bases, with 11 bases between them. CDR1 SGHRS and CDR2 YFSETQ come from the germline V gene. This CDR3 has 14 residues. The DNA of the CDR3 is TGCGCCAGCAGCTCCTACCAGGGCAACTATGGCTACACCTTC. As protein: CASSSYQGNYGYTF.

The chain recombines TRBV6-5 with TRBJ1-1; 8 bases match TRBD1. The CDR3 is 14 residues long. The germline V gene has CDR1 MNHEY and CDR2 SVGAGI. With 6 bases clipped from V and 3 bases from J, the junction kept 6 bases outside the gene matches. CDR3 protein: CASSRTGTHTEAFF. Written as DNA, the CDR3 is TGTGCCAGCAGCCGGACAGGGACGCACACTGAAGCTTTCTTT.

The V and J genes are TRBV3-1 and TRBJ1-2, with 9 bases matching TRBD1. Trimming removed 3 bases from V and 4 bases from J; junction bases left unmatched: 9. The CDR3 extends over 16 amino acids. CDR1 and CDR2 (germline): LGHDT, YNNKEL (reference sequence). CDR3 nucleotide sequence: TGTGCCAGCAGCCACGGGGACAGGGAGTTTCTCTATGGCTACACCTTC. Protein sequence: CASSHGDREFLYGYTF.

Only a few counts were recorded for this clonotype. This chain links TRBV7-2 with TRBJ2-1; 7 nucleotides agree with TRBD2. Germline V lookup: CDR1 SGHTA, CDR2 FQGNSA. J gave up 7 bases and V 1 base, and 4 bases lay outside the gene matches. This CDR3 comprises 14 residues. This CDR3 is CASSLGRELNEQFF. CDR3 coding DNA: TGTGCCAGCAGCTTAGGGCGGGAGCTGAATGAGCAGTTCTTC.

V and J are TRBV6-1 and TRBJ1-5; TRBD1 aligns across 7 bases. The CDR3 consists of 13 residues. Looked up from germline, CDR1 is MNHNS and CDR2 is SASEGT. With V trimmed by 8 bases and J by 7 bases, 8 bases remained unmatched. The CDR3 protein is CASEQGLRQPQHF. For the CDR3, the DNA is TGTGCCAGCGAACAGGGGCTACGCCAGCCCCAGCATTTT.

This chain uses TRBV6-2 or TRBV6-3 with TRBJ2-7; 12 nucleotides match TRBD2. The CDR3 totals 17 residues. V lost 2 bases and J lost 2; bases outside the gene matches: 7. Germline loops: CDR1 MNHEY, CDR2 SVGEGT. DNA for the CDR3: TGTGCCAGCAGTTACGATTCCCGGACTAGCGGGGCCTACGAGCAGTACTTC. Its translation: CASSYDSRTSGAYEQYF.

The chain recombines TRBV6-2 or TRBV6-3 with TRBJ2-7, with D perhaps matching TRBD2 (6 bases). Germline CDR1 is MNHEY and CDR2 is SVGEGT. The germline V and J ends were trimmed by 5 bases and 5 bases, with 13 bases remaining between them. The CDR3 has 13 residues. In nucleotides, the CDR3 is TGTGCCAGCAGTAATCATCCGGGGGACGAGCAGTACTTC. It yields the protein CASSNHPGDEQYF.

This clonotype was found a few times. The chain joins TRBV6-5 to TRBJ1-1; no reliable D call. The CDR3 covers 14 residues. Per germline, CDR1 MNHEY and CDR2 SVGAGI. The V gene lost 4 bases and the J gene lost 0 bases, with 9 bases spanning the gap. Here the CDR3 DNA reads TGTGCCAGCAGTTTGCGGGAAATGAACACTGAAGCTTTCTTT. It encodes CASSLREMNTEAFF.

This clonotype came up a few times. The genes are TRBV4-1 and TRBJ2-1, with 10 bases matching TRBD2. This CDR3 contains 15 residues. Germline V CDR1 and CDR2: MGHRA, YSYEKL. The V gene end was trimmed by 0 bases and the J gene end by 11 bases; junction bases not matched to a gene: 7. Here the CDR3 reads CASSQDRTSGNKQFF. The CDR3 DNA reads TGCGCCAGCAGCCAAGATAGGACTAGCGGAAATAAGCAGTTCTTC.

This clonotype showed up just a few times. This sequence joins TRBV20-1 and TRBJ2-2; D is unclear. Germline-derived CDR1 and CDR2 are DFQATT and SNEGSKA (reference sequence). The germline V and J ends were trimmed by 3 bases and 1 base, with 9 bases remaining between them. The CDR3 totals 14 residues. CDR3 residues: CSARVSGNTGELFF. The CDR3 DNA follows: TGCAGTGCTAGGGTGTCAGGGAACACCGGGGAGCTGTTTTTT.

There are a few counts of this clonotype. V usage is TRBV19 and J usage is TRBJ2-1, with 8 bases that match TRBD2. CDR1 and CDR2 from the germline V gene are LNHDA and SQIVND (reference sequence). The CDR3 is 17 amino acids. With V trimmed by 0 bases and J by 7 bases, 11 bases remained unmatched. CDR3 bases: TGTGCCAGTAGTATAGATCTGGGGGATAGCGGGACTAATGAGCAGTTCTTC. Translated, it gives CASSIDLGDSGTNEQFF. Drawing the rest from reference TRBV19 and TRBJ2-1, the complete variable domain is DGGITQSPKYLFRKEGQNVTLSCEQNLNHDAMYWYRQDPGQGLRLIYYSQIVNDFQKGDIAEGYSVSREKKESFPLTVTSAQKNPTAFYLCASSIDLGDSGTNEQFFGPGTRLTVL.

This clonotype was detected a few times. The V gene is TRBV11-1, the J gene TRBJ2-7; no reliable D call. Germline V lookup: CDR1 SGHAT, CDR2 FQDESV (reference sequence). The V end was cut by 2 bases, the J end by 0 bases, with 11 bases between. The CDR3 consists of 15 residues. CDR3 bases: TGTGCCAGCAGCTTATCGAGCATCGGCTCCTACGAGCAGTACTTC. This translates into CASSLSSIGSYEQYF.

CDR3: CSARDWGSMGRAAVGYTF. The CDR3 nucleotides are TGCAGTGCTAGAGATTGGGGAAGTATGGGCAGGGCTGCAGTCGGCTACACCTTC. The V call is TRBV20-1, the J call TRBJ1-2; tentatively, D is TRBD1 (5 bases). CDR3 length: 18 residues. Trimming stripped 0 bases from V and 8 bases from J, with 28 bases between. Germline CDR1 and CDR2: DFQATT and SNEGSKA (reference sequence).

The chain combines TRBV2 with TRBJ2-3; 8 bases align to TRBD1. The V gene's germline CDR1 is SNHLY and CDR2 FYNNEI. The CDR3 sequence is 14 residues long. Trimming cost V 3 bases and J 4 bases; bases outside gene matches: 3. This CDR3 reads CASSEDRAPDTQYF. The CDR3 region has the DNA TGTGCCAGCAGTGAGGACAGGGCGCCAGATACGCAGTATTTT.

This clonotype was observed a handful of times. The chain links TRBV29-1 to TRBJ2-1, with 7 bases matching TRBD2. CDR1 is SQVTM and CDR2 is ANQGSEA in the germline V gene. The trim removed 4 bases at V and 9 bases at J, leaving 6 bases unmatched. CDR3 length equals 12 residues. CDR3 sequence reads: CSVVKTSLEQFF. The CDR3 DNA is TGCAGCGTTGTCAAGACTAGCCTTGAGCAGTTCTTC.

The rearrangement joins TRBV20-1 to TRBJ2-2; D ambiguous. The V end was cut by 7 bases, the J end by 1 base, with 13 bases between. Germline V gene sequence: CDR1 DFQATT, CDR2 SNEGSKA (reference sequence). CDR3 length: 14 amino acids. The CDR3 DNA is TGCAGTGTGGGTGCGGATTTGAACACCGGGGAGCTGTTTTTT. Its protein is CSVGADLNTGELFF.

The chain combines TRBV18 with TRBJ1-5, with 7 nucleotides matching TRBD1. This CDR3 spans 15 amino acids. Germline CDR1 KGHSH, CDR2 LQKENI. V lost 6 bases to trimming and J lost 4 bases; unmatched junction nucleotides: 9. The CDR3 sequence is CASSGSGTANQPQHF. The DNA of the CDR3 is TGTGCCAGCTCTGGATCCGGGACAGCAAATCAGCCCCAGCATTTT.

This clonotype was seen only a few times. The CDR3 region is CASSVAGQFNNEQFF. In DNA, the CDR3 is TGTGCCAGCAGCGTAGCGGGACAGTTTAACAATGAGCAGTTCTTC. This chain links TRBV9 with TRBJ2-1; 7 bases fit TRBD1. The CDR3 has 15 amino acids. The germline V gene has CDR1 SGDLS and CDR2 YYNGEE. Trimming at V came to 0 bases and at J to 5 bases, leaving 5 bases not matched to a gene.